This T cell receptor (beta chain) was recovered during a study of shared clonotypes between healthy human individuals. Measured with immunoSEQ multiplex PCR; TCRdb has only the in-frame clones, and not every one. The sample shows around 610,000 clones, 96% of them seen only once. This CDR3 has 14 residues. CDR1 is MNHEY and CDR2 is SMNVEV in the germline V gene (reference sequence). Deletions cut 4 bases from V and 1 base from J, with 10 bases between. General study results and limits: Several donors held 4.5% to 5% of naive CD4 clonotypes in common.

CD45RO-negative CD8 cells positively selected for CCR7 made up the naive population, which excluded terminally differentiated effector memory CD45RA+ cells. Remarks on this clone: The target antigen is unknown.

V and J are TRBV27 and TRBJ1-2; D might be TRBD1 (6 bases). The sample consisted of naive CD8+ T cells sorted from blood. The TCR originated in a woman aged 25 to 39 in good health. CDR3 DNA sequence: TGTGCCAGCAGTTCTCCGGGACATAACTATGGCTACACCTTC. Protein sequence: CASSSPGHNYGYTF.